The entry below gives a single T cell receptor beta chain sequence along with its context. No antigen is known for it. The germline gives CDR1 MNHEY, CDR2 SMNVEV (reference sequence). CDR3 length equals 15 residues. V lost 5 bases to trimming and J lost 2 bases; unmatched junction nucleotides: 7. Libraries were prepared by immunoSEQ multiplex PCR; TCRdb keeps only in-frame clonotypes and omits some of them. The sample holds 35,000 to 40,000 clones, around 70% seen once. The sample comes from a study of radiotherapy plus CTLA-4 blockade in lung cancer. Study background: Disease control was present in around a third of patients, and objective responses in approximately 19%. Points from the study as a whole: Radiotherapy with ipilimumab was followed by blood expansion of tumor-derived clones.

The source of this sequence is a human donor with non-small cell lung cancer who had stable disease on radiotherapy plus ipilimumab. This material consisted of peripheral blood, taken from a patient treated with radiotherapy plus ipilimumab. V usage is TRBV27 and J usage is TRBJ1-2, with 8 bases identical to TRBD1. The CDR3 loop reads CASSRQGNHNYGYTF. The CDR3 coding sequence is TGTGCCAGCAGTAGACAGGGGAACCACAACTATGGCTACACCTTC.